This T cell receptor (beta chain) was sequenced for a study of spatial heterogeneity in lung cancer. Overall study context: Alpha-chain sequences were consistently detected less often than beta-chain sequences.

The study's findings and limits: Blood carried ubiquitous expanded tumor TCRs more at resection than follow-up.

Time point noted: sample taken at primary tumor resection. The sequenced material consisted of unsorted whole RNA from tumor, nontumor lung or frozen PBMC. Germline CDR1 reads DFQATT; CDR2 reads SNEGSKA (reference sequence). V lost 3 bases and J 0 bases, leaving 7 bases between the germline ends. This CDR3 region has 13 residues. TCR cDNA molecules each carried a unique molecular identifier. A single record per CDR3 protein comes from TCRdb applying MiXCR to the 5' RACE reads. The repertoire consists of about 48,000 distinct CDR3 sequences, with approximately 5% occurring once and the leading ten covering around 10%. This clonotype was counted ten times or more. What it binds is not known.

The receptor was isolated from a male donor with early-stage non-small cell lung cancer. This specimen was PBMCs, taken at surgery. The chain links TRBV20-1 to TRBJ2-3; D unclear. CDR3 sequence (DNA): TGCAGTGCTAGTCGGTTCAGCACAGATACGCAGTATTTT. Its protein is CSASRFSTDTQYF.